The 10 T cell receptor beta chains below all came from one sample that was sequenced in a study of cytomegalovirus exposure and HLA in healthy donors. The PCR made use of 60 Vbeta and 13 Jbeta primers. The repertoire was sequenced with immunoSEQ multiplex PCR; TCRdb's copy has only in-frame clones and lacks some. The sample holds about 150,000 clones, 60% to 80% seen once. Material for sequencing was PBMCs. All receptors come from a woman in her 40s in good health and CMV-seronegative.

Comment on this clone: Its ends do not fully match the called genes, so a read error is possible. The J gene is TRBJ2-7, the V gene TRBV4-1, with a possible D match to TRBD2 (5 bases). Germline V gene lookup returns CDR1 MGHRA and CDR2 YSYEKL. CDR3 length: 16 amino acids. DNA of the CDR3: TGCGCCAGCAGCCAAGATAACACGCGGGCCTCCTTCGAGCAGTACTTC. It translates to CASSQDNTRASFEQYF.

The chain combines TRBV11-2 with TRBJ2-7; 9 bases align to TRBD2. Germline V gene sequence: CDR1 SGHAT, CDR2 FQNNGV. This CDR3 region has 15 residues. The J segment lost 5 bases and the V segment lost 5 bases, leaving 10 bases of the junction unmatched. The CDR3 DNA is TGTGCCAGCAGCACCCAAGCGGGAGGTTTAGACGAGCAGTACTTC. Translating it yields CASSTQAGGLDEQYF.

The CDR3 loop is CASSPGELYGYTF. CDR3 sequence (DNA): TGCGCCAGCAGTCCCGGGGAGCTCTATGGCTACACCTTC. The genes are TRBV4-3 and TRBJ1-2, with no clear D. Trimming pared 6 bases from V and 4 bases from J, leaving 12 bases between. The CDR3 totals 13 residues. The germline V gene encodes CDR1 LGHNA and CDR2 YSLEER.

The chain employs TRBV30 and TRBJ1-2, with D unclear. Trimming took off 0 bases at V and 3 bases at J, with 17 bases between the two ends. The CDR3 runs to 16 residues. The germline CDR1 and CDR2 sequences are GTSNPN and SVGIG (reference sequence). DNA of the CDR3: TGTGCCTGGAGTGTACATGAGAGAGGGAGAGACTATGGCTACACCTTC. It codes for CAWSVHERGRDYGYTF.

The V gene is TRBV19, the J gene TRBJ2-5; 9 positions agree with TRBD2. Germline CDR1 and CDR2: LNHDA and SQIVND (reference sequence). The V and J ends lost 9 bases and 4 bases, in that order; junction bases with no gene match: 6. The CDR3 length is 13 residues. CDR3 sequence reads: CASGLASPETQYF. The CDR3 nucleotides read TGTGCCAGCGGACTAGCGAGTCCAGAGACCCAGTACTTC.

A single count supports this clone. The rearrangement links TRBV7-2 to TRBJ2-5, with D possibly being TRBD1 (6 bases). Trimming cost V 5 bases and J 4 bases, with 11 bases left between them. Germline V gene lookup returns CDR1 SGHTA and CDR2 FQGNSA. The CDR3 consists of 13 residues. Written as DNA, the CDR3 is TGTGCCAGCAGCACGTACAGGGCAGAGACCCAGTACTTC. It is translated as CASSTYRAETQYF.

The rearrangement links TRBV28 to TRBJ2-5; 9 bases are a match to TRBD2. V shed 4 bases, J shed 4 bases, and the junction held 4 bases outside the gene matches. CDR1 is MDHEN, CDR2 SYDVKM, per germline. This CDR3 region has 14 residues. The CDR3 DNA reads as TGTGCCAGCAGTTCGGGCGGGAGGGGAGAGACCCAGTACTTC. It codes for CASSSGGRGETQYF.

The rearrangement links TRBV5-1 to TRBJ1-2; a possible D gene is TRBD1 (6 bases). V lost 5 bases to trimming and J lost 2 bases, with 16 bases between them. The CDR3 covers 15 residues. Germline lookup yields CDR1 SGHRS and CDR2 YFSETQ. CDR3 region: CASRRTADLNYGYTF. DNA of the CDR3: TGCGCCAGCAGGCGGACAGCCGACCTAAACTATGGCTACACCTTC.

This clone was seen only a few times. The chain is built from TRBV15 and TRBJ1-5; tentative D call: TRBD1 (5 bases). The CDR3 has 17 residues. The germline gives CDR1 LNHNV, CDR2 YYDKDF (reference sequence). The ends were cut back, 0 bases at V and 5 bases at J, with 17 bases in the middle. The CDR3: CATSRDLRGLLDQPQHF. The DNA for the CDR3 is TGTGCCACCAGCAGAGATTTAAGGGGTCTCCTCGATCAGCCCCAGCATTTT.

About this clone itself: One end of the junction does not line up with germline, which may come from a read error. V is TRBV2 and J is TRBJ2-1, with D perhaps matching TRBD2 (6 bases). This CDR3 has 16 residues. Per germline, CDR1 SNHLY and CDR2 FYNNEI. The CDR3 bases are TGTGCCACCCTCCTTTATTCCCGGGACTCCAACAATGAGCAGTTCTTC. The encoded protein is CATLLYSRDSNNEQFF.